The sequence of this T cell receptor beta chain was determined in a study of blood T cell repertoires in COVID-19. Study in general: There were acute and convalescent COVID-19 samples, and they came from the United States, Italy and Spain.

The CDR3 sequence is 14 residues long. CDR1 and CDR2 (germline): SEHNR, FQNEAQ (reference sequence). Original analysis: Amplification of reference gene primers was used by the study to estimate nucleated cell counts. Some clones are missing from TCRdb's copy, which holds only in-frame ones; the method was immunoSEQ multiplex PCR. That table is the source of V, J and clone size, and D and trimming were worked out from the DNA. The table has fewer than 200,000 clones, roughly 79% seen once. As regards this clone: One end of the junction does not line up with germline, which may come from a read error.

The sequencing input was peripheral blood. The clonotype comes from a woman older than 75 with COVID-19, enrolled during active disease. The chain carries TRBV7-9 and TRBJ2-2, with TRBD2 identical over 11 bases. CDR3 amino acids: CASSLAGGPGELFF. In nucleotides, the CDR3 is TGTGCCAGCAGCCTAGCGGGAGGTCCCGGGGAGCTGTTTTTT.